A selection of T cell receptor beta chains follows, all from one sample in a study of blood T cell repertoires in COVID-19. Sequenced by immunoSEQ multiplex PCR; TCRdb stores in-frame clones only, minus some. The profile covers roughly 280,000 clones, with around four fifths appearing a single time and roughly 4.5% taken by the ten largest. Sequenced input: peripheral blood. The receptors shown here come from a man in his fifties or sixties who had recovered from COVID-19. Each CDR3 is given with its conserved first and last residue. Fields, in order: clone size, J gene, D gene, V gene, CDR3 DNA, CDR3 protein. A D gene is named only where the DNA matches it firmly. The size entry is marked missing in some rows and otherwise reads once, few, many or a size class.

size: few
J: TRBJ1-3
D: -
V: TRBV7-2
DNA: TGTGCCAGCAGCTTAAGCAGGGCTGGAAACACCATATATTTT
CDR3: CASSLSRAGNTIYF

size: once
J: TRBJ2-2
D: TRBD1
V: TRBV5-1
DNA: TGCGCCAGCAGCTTGGGGACAGGGAACACCGGGGAGCTGTTTTTT
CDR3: CASSLGTGNTGELFF

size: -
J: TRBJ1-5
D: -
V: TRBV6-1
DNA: TGTGCCAGCAGTGAATCAGGGCTGAGCAATCAGCCCCAGCATTTT
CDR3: CASSESGLSNQPQHF

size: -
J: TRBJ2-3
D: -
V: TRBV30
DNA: TGTGCCTGGAGCCGGTCCCGAATAAGAGATACGCAGTATTTT
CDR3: CAWSRSRIRDTQYF

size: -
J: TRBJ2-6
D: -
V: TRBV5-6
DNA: TGTGCCAGCAGCCAGGGACTGATCTCTGGGGCCAACGTCCTGACTTTC
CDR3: CASSQGLISGANVLTF

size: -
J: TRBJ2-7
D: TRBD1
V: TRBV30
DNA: TGTGCCTGGAGTAGTGTCGGACAGGGGGTCGAGCAGTACTTC
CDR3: CAWSSVGQGVEQYF

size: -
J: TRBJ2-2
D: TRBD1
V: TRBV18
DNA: TGTGCCAGCTCTCACGACAGGGGGCCGGGGGAGCTGTTTTTT
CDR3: CASSHDRGPGELFF

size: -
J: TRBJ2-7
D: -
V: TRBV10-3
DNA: TGTGCCATCAGTGAGTCGGCTGCCCCCTACGAGCAGTACTTC
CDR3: CAISESAAPYEQYF

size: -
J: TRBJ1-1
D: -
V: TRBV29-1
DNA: TGCAGCGTTGGCGCAGGGATCGCTGAAGCTTTCTTT
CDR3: CSVGAGIAEAFF

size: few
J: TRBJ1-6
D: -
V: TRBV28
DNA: TGTGCCAGCAGTTTGTATCAGATCTCCTATAATTCACCCCTCCACTTT
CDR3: CASSLYQISYNSPLHF

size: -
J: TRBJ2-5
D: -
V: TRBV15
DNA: TGTGCCACCAGCAGAGAGGTGGGACTCCAAGAGACCCAGTACTTC
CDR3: CATSREVGLQETQYF

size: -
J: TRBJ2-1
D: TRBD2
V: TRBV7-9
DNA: TGTGCCAGCAGCTTAGCGGGGACTAGCGGGAGTTTCGATGAGCAGTTCTTC
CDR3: CASSLAGTSGSFDEQFF

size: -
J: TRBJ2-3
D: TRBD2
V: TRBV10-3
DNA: TGTGCCATCACGAAAAGCGGGACCAGCACAGATACGCAGTATTTT
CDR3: CAITKSGTSTDTQYF

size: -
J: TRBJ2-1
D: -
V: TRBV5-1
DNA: TGCGCCAGCAGTCCCCAGGGGAGCCCCTACAATGAGCAGTTCTTC
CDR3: CASSPQGSPYNEQFF

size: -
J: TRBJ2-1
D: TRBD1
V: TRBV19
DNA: TGTGCCAGTAGTATAGGAACAGGGGTTGAGCAGTTCTTC
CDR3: CASSIGTGVEQFF

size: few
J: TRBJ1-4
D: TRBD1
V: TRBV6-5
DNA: TGTGCCAGCAGAGACAGGGAATGGGAAAAACTGTTTTTT
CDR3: CASRDREWEKLFF

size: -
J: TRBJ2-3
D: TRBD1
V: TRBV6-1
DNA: TGTGCCAGCAGTGCAATTCCGGGACAGGGGGCCGGGGATACGCAGTATTTT
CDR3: CASSAIPGQGAGDTQYF

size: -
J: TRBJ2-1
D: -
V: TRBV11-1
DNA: TGTGCCAGCAGCTTATGGGGGGAAACCTTGAATGAGCAGTTCTTC
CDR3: CASSLWGETLNEQFF

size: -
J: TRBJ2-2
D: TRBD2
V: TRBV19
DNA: TGTGCCAGTAGTAGCGGGGGATACACCGGGGAGCTGTTTTTT
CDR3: CASSSGGYTGELFF

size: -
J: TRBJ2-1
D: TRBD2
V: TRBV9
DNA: TGTGCCAGCAGCGTCGGGTCTGGCGGGGGGGCCCATGAGCAGTTCTTC
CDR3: CASSVGSGGGAHEQFF

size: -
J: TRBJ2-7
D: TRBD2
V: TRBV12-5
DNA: TGTGCTAGTGCCGCTGGGACTAGGAACGAGCAGTACTTC
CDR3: CASAAGTRNEQYF

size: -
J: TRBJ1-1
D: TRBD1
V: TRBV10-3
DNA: TGTGCCATCAGTGGGGGACAGGCGAACACTGAAGCTTTCTTT
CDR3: CAISGGQANTEAFF

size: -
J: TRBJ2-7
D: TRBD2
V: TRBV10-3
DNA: TGTGCCATCAGTCCCACTAGCGGGAGTTCCTACGAGCAGTACTTC
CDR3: CAISPTSGSSYEQYF

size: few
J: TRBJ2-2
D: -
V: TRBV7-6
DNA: TGTGCCAGCAGCTTAGGGGTGGCGGGCACCGGGGAGCTGTTTTTT
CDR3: CASSLGVAGTGELFF

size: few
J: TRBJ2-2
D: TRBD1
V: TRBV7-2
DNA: TGTGCCAGCAGGAAAGACAGGGGAGGAACCGGGGAGCTGTTTTTT
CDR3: CASRKDRGGTGELFF

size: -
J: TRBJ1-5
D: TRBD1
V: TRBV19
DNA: TGTGCCAGTAACGTCGGACAGGGCCGGAGTCAGCCCCAGCATTTT
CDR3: CASNVGQGRSQPQHF

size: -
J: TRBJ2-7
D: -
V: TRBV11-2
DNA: TGTGCCAGCAGCTTAACCCCAGGAGGACGATCCTACGAGCAGTACTTC
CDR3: CASSLTPGGRSYEQYF

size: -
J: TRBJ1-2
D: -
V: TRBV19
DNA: TGTGCCAGTAGTAGGGAGGGTAACTATGGCTACACCTTC
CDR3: CASSREGNYGYTF

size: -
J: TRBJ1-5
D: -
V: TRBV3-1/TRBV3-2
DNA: TGTGCCAGCAGCCAACTGGGCGGCAATCAGCCCCAGCATTTT
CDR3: CASSQLGGNQPQHF

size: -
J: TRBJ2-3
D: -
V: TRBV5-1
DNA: TGCGCCAGCAGCCTGGACCCGATACACACAGATACGCAGTATTTT
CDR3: CASSLDPIHTDTQYF

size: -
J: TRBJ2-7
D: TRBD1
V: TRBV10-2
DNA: TGCGCCAGCAGTGGGACAGGGTCCTACGAGCAGTACTTC
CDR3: CASSGTGSYEQYF

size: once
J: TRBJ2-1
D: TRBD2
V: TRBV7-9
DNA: TGTGCTTCGGGACTAGGTGTCTACAATGAGCAGTTCTTC
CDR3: CASGLGVYNEQFF

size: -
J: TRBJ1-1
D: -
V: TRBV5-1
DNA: TGCGCCAGCAGCTTACAGAGTACTGAAGCTTTCTTT
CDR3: CASSLQSTEAFF

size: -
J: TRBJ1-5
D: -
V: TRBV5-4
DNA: TGTGCCAGCAGCTTGGCAGGGGATGGTCAGCCCCAGCATTTT
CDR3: CASSLAGDGQPQHF

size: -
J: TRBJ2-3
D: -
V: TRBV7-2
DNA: TGTGCCAGCAGCGCAACTACAAGTAGCGGTACGCAGTATTTT
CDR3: CASSATTSSGTQYF

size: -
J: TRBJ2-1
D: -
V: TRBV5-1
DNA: TGCGCCAGCAGCCCACTAACCGGGACAAACTACAATGAGCAGTTCTTC
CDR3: CASSPLTGTNYNEQFF

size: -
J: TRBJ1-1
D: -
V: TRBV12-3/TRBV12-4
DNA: TGTGCCAGCAGTGTACAGGGGAACACTGAAGCTTTCTTT
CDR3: CASSVQGNTEAFF

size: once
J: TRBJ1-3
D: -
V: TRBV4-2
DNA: TGTGCCAGCAGCCGGGACACCACCTCTGGAAACACCATATATTTT
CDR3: CASSRDTTSGNTIYF

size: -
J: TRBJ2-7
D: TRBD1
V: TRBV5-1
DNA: TGCGCCAGCAGCCCGGTAGGACAGGCCTACGAGCAGTACTTC
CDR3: CASSPVGQAYEQYF